This TCR beta chain was found in a study of cytomegalovirus exposure and HLA in healthy donors. Findings and caveats of the study: Earlier results showed most TCR beta V segments being productive about 87% or about 30% of the time.

With respect to this clone: What it binds is not known.

Trimming took off 3 bases at V and 7 bases at J, with 9 bases between the two ends. The CDR3 is 12 residues long. Germline V gene sequence: CDR1 MDHEN, CDR2 SYDVKM. Both 60 Vbeta primers and 13 Jbeta primers went into the PCR. Using immunoSEQ multiplex PCR, the repertoire was profiled, and TCRdb retains in-frame clones only, with some absent. This table has roughly 150,000 clones, over 75% appearing once. The source material was PBMCs. The sequence was collected from a woman aged 18-29 years in good health and CMV-seronegative. This chain uses TRBV28 with TRBJ1-2; D not certain. The CDR3 reads CASSLGDVGYTF. In DNA, the CDR3 is TGTGCCAGCAGTTTGGGAGACGTTGGCTACACCTTC.